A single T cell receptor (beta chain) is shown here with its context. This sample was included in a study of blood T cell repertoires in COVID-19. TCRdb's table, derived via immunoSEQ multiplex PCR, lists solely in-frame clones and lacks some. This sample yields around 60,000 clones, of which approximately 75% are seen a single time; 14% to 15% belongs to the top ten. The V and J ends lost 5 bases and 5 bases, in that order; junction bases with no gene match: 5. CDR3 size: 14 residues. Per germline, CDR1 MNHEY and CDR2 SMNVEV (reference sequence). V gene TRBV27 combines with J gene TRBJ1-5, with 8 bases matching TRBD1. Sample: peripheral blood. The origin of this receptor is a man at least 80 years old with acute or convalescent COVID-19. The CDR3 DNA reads TGTGCCAGCAGTCCCCGACAGGGGCATCAGCCCCAGCATTTT. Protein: CASSPRQGHQPQHF.